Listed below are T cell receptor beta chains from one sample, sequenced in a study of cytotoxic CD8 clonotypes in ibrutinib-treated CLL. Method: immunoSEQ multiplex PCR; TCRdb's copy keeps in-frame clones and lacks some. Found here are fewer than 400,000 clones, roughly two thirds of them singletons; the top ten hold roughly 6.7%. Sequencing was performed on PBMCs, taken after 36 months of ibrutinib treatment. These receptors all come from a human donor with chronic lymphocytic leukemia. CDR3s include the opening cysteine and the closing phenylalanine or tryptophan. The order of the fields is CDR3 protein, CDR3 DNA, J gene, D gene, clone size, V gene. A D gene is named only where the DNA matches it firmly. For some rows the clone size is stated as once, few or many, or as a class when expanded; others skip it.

CDR3aa: CASSLVHQGGTEAFF
CDR3nt: TGTGCCAGCAGCTTAGTTCACCAGGGGGGCACTGAAGCTTTCTTT
j_gene: TRBJ1-1
d_gene: TRBD1
abundance: NA
v_gene: TRBV7-2

CDR3aa: CASSPGPHQDQPQHF
CDR3nt: TGCGCCAGCAGCCCAGGTCCTCATCAGGATCAGCCCCAGCATTTT
j_gene: TRBJ1-5
d_gene: NA
abundance: few
v_gene: TRBV5-1

CDR3aa: CASSWLGEYTDTQYF
CDR3nt: TGTGCCAGTAGTTGGCTGGGTGAGTACACAGATACGCAGTATTTT
j_gene: TRBJ2-3
d_gene: NA
abundance: NA
v_gene: TRBV19

CDR3aa: CASSVTSGGEQYF
CDR3nt: TGCGCCAGCAGCGTTACTAGCGGGGGAGAGCAGTACTTC
j_gene: TRBJ2-7
d_gene: TRBD2
abundance: NA
v_gene: TRBV5-1

CDR3aa: CASSYSANQPQHF
CDR3nt: TGTGCCAGCAGTTACTCTGCGAATCAGCCCCAGCATTTT
j_gene: TRBJ1-5
d_gene: NA
abundance: NA
v_gene: TRBV6-6

CDR3aa: CAWSGGAGCPSPYEQYF
CDR3nt: TGTGCCTGGTCTGGGGGGGCTGGTTGTCCGAGTCCCTACGAGCAGTACTTC
j_gene: TRBJ2-7
d_gene: NA
abundance: once
v_gene: TRBV30

CDR3aa: CATSPTEAVGSPLHF
CDR3nt: TGTGCCACCAGTCCTACGGAGGCGGTTGGTTCACCCCTCCACTTT
j_gene: TRBJ1-6
d_gene: NA
abundance: few
v_gene: TRBV15

CDR3aa: CASSLGAWGSPLHF
CDR3nt: TGTGCCAGCAGTTTAGGGGCCTGGGGTTCACCCCTCCACTTT
j_gene: TRBJ1-6
d_gene: NA
abundance: NA
v_gene: TRBV27

CDR3aa: CASSIQGFGSPLHF
CDR3nt: TGTGCCAGTAGTATTCAGGGGTTCGGTTCACCCCTCCACTTT
j_gene: TRBJ1-6
d_gene: NA
abundance: few
v_gene: TRBV19

CDR3aa: CASSLRAGIPYEQYF
CDR3nt: TGTGCCAGCAGTTTACGGGCGGGAATACCCTACGAGCAGTACTTC
j_gene: TRBJ2-7
d_gene: NA
abundance: NA
v_gene: TRBV27

CDR3aa: CASSLNPQREQYF
CDR3nt: TGTGCCAGCAGCTTAAACCCCCAGCGGGAGCAGTACTTC
j_gene: TRBJ2-7
d_gene: NA
abundance: few
v_gene: TRBV11-3

CDR3aa: CASGTSGNTIYF
CDR3nt: TGTGCCAGCGGGACGTCCGGAAACACCATATATTTT
j_gene: TRBJ1-3
d_gene: NA
abundance: NA
v_gene: TRBV6-1

CDR3aa: CASSLAGGYGYTF
CDR3nt: TGTGCCAGCAGCTTGGCCGGGGGCTATGGCTACACCTTC
j_gene: TRBJ1-2
d_gene: NA
abundance: NA
v_gene: TRBV5-5

CDR3aa: CASSSGGRGVYTQYF
CDR3nt: TGTGCCAGCAGTTCGGGGGGGAGAGGGGTATATACGCAGTATTTT
j_gene: TRBJ2-3
d_gene: TRBD2
abundance: NA
v_gene: TRBV6-6

CDR3aa: CASSQNPRTEQFF
CDR3nt: TGTGCCAGCAGCCAGAACCCACGGACGGAGCAGTTCTTC
j_gene: TRBJ2-1
d_gene: NA
abundance: NA
v_gene: TRBV4-2

CDR3aa: CASSPWGTEIPGYTF
CDR3nt: TGCGCCAGCAGCCCCTGGGGGACAGAGATTCCTGGCTACACCTTC
j_gene: TRBJ1-2
d_gene: TRBD1
abundance: once
v_gene: TRBV5-1

CDR3aa: CASSLGRLNQPQHF
CDR3nt: TGTGCCAGCAGCTTAGGGCGGCTGAATCAGCCCCAGCATTTT
j_gene: TRBJ1-5
d_gene: NA
abundance: NA
v_gene: TRBV7-2

CDR3aa: CASTEGPGGTDTQYF
CDR3nt: TGTGCCAGCACTGAAGGTCCGGGGGGCACAGATACGCAGTATTTT
j_gene: TRBJ2-3
d_gene: NA
abundance: NA
v_gene: TRBV6-1

CDR3aa: CASSDTGLNEKLFF
CDR3nt: TGTGCCAGCTCCGACACAGGCCTAAATGAAAAACTGTTTTTT
j_gene: TRBJ1-4
d_gene: NA
abundance: few
v_gene: TRBV18

CDR3aa: CASSSPGLFYEQYF
CDR3nt: TGTGCCAGCAGCTCGCCAGGACTGTTCTACGAGCAGTACTTC
j_gene: TRBJ2-7
d_gene: NA
abundance: NA
v_gene: TRBV5-6

CDR3aa: CASSLVDRLLYGYTF
CDR3nt: TGTGCCAGCAGCTTGGTTGACAGATTGCTCTATGGCTACACCTTC
j_gene: TRBJ1-2
d_gene: NA
abundance: NA
v_gene: TRBV5-8

CDR3aa: CSVLSAGQGLETQYF
CDR3nt: TGCAGCGTTCTTTCAGCGGGACAGGGATTGGAGACCCAGTACTTC
j_gene: TRBJ2-5
d_gene: TRBD1
abundance: NA
v_gene: TRBV29-1

CDR3aa: CASSLAWRSGEQFF
CDR3nt: TGTGCCAGCAGCTTAGCCTGGAGATCGGGCGAGCAGTTCTTC
j_gene: TRBJ2-1
d_gene: NA
abundance: few
v_gene: TRBV7-9

CDR3aa: CASSRRLTTDTQYF
CDR3nt: TGTGCCAGCAGCCGAAGGCTAACGACAGATACGCAGTATTTT
j_gene: TRBJ2-3
d_gene: NA
abundance: NA
v_gene: TRBV14

CDR3aa: CASSVEASSRYNEQFF
CDR3nt: TGTGCCAGCAGCGTAGAGGCATCCAGCCGCTACAATGAGCAGTTCTTC
j_gene: TRBJ2-1
d_gene: NA
abundance: NA
v_gene: TRBV9

CDR3aa: CASSLGQVLPYNEQFF
CDR3nt: TGTGCCAGCAGCTTAGGACAGGTTCTACCCTACAATGAGCAGTTCTTC
j_gene: TRBJ2-1
d_gene: NA
abundance: NA
v_gene: TRBV7-2

CDR3aa: CASSSYLGQKNGYTF
CDR3nt: TGTGCCAGCAGCTCTTACCTGGGACAGAAGAATGGCTACACCTTC
j_gene: TRBJ1-2
d_gene: TRBD1
abundance: NA
v_gene: TRBV5-8

CDR3aa: CASSWRGGYEQYF
CDR3nt: TGTGCCAGCAGCTGGCGGGGGGGCTACGAGCAGTACTTC
j_gene: TRBJ2-7
d_gene: TRBD2
abundance: NA
v_gene: TRBV6-6

CDR3aa: CSDDRGDGYTF
CDR3nt: TGCAGCGACGACAGGGGTGATGGCTACACCTTC
j_gene: TRBJ1-2
d_gene: TRBD1
abundance: once
v_gene: TRBV29-1

CDR3aa: CASSVAPIQLYNSPLHF
CDR3nt: TGTGCCAGCAGCGTAGCGCCCATTCAGCTCTATAATTCACCCCTCCACTTT
j_gene: TRBJ1-6
d_gene: NA
abundance: few
v_gene: TRBV9

CDR3aa: CASSVANRPKETQYF
CDR3nt: TGTGCCAGCAGCGTAGCCAACAGACCCAAAGAGACCCAGTACTTC
j_gene: TRBJ2-5
d_gene: NA
abundance: once
v_gene: TRBV9

CDR3aa: CASSLEVAQVGFYEQYF
CDR3nt: TGCGCCAGCAGCTTGGAGGTAGCACAGGTGGGGTTCTACGAGCAGTACTTC
j_gene: TRBJ2-7
d_gene: NA
abundance: NA
v_gene: TRBV5-1

CDR3aa: CATRKRGDSTDTQYF
CDR3nt: TGTGCCACCAGGAAAAGAGGGGATAGCACAGATACGCAGTATTTT
j_gene: TRBJ2-3
d_gene: NA
abundance: NA
v_gene: TRBV15

CDR3aa: CASSWTSLRGEETQYF
CDR3nt: TGTGCCAGCAGTTGGACTAGCTTAAGGGGTGAGGAGACCCAGTACTTC
j_gene: TRBJ2-5
d_gene: TRBD2
abundance: NA
v_gene: TRBV2

CDR3aa: CASSLARGTGELFF
CDR3nt: TGTGCCAGCAGCTTAGCGCGGGGCACCGGGGAGCTGTTTTTT
j_gene: TRBJ2-2
d_gene: NA
abundance: NA
v_gene: TRBV7-8

CDR3aa: CASSGTGTSGSEQYF
CDR3nt: TGTGCCAGCAGCGGGACCGGGACTAGCGGGAGCGAGCAGTACTTC
j_gene: TRBJ2-7
d_gene: TRBD2
abundance: NA
v_gene: TRBV7-9

CDR3aa: CASSSVGHSEQFF
CDR3nt: TGTGCCAGCAGCAGTGTAGGGCATAGTGAGCAGTTCTTC
j_gene: TRBJ2-1
d_gene: NA
abundance: NA
v_gene: TRBV11-2

CDR3aa: CASSLRLAEVQETQYF
CDR3nt: TGTGCCAGCAGCCTCCGACTAGCGGAGGTCCAAGAGACCCAGTACTTC
j_gene: TRBJ2-5
d_gene: TRBD2
abundance: few
v_gene: TRBV7-9

CDR3aa: CASRLGTEQETQYF
CDR3nt: TGCGCCAGCAGATTAGGGACGGAACAAGAGACCCAGTACTTC
j_gene: TRBJ2-5
d_gene: NA
abundance: NA
v_gene: TRBV5-1

CDR3aa: CASSMAPGPYEQYF
CDR3nt: TGTGCCAGTAGTATGGCCCCGGGTCCCTACGAGCAGTACTTC
j_gene: TRBJ2-7
d_gene: NA
abundance: NA
v_gene: TRBV19

CDR3aa: CASSSPGQGTYEQYF
CDR3nt: TGTGCCAGCTCGTCCCCGGGACAGGGGACGTACGAGCAGTACTTC
j_gene: TRBJ2-7
d_gene: TRBD1
abundance: NA
v_gene: TRBV6-5

CDR3aa: CASSLTGGRLNYGYTF
CDR3nt: TGTGCCAGCAGTCTGACGGGAGGGAGGCTCAACTATGGCTACACCTTC
j_gene: TRBJ1-2
d_gene: NA
abundance: NA
v_gene: TRBV6-4

CDR3aa: CASLGTETYEQYF
CDR3nt: TGTGCCAGCTTAGGGACAGAGACCTACGAGCAGTACTTC
j_gene: TRBJ2-7
d_gene: TRBD1
abundance: NA
v_gene: TRBV2

CDR3aa: CASSVGWGQSSYNEQFF
CDR3nt: TGTGCCAGCAGTGTTGGCTGGGGGCAGAGCTCCTACAATGAGCAGTTCTTC
j_gene: TRBJ2-1
d_gene: NA
abundance: NA
v_gene: TRBV25-1

CDR3aa: CASSQEGQGVTGELFF
CDR3nt: TGTGCCAGCAGCCAAGAGGGACAGGGTGTCACCGGGGAGCTGTTTTTT
j_gene: TRBJ2-2
d_gene: TRBD1
abundance: few
v_gene: TRBV4-2

CDR3aa: CASIGTGYTDTQYF
CDR3nt: TGTGCCAGCATTGGGACAGGCTACACAGATACGCAGTATTTT
j_gene: TRBJ2-3
d_gene: TRBD1
abundance: NA
v_gene: TRBV6-1